This passage covers 13 T cell receptor beta chains from one sample sequenced in a study of blood T cell repertoires in COVID-19. TCRdb's copy holds only in-frame clones and misses some; the assay was immunoSEQ multiplex PCR. The data show 55,000 to 75,000 clones, with roughly 75% seen just once and about a tenth held by the top ten. Sequences were obtained from peripheral blood. Receptor source: a human donor in a cohort sampled during active COVID-19.

CDR3 in amino acids: CASSLRASGTSGRASETQYF. For the CDR3, the DNA is TGTGCCAGCAGCTTACGGGCGTCCGGGACTAGCGGGAGGGCGTCGGAGACCCAGTACTTC. This chain connects TRBV7-3 to TRBJ2-5; 16 nucleotides agree with TRBD2. This CDR3 spans 20 amino acids. Germline-derived CDR1 and CDR2 are SGHTA and FQGTGA. The trim removed 2 bases at V and 5 bases at J, leaving 14 bases unmatched.

V usage is TRBV6-5 and J usage is TRBJ1-2; 8 positions match TRBD1. V was pared by 7 bases and J by 6 bases, with 7 bases of the junction left unmatched. The CDR3 sequence is 13 residues long. Germline CDR1 MNHEY, CDR2 SVGAGI. The CDR3 reads CASNRGQGDGYTF. The CDR3 nucleotides read TGTGCCAGCAACCGAGGACAGGGCGATGGCTACACCTTC.

This chain connects TRBV19 to TRBJ2-7; possibly TRBD2 for D (5 bases). Germline CDR1 LNHDA, CDR2 SQIVND (reference sequence). The V end lost 3 bases, the J end lost 6 bases, and 15 bases lay between the germline ends. This CDR3 region has 14 residues. The chain's CDR3 is CASSMGRRTGEQYF. CDR3 coding DNA: TGTGCCAGTAGTATGGGCAGGAGGACTGGCGAGCAGTACTTC. Together with reference TRBV19 and TRBJ2-7, the CDR3 gives the full variable domain: DGGITQSPKYLFRKEGQNVTLSCEQNLNHDAMYWYRQDPGQGLRLIYYSQIVNDFQKGDIAEGYSVSREKKESFPLTVTSAQKNPTAFYLCASSMGRRTGEQYFGPGTRLTVT.

The chain uses TRBV28 and TRBJ2-7; 7 bases fit TRBD1. The V segment lost 6 bases and the J segment 9 bases; nucleotides outside the gene matches: 11. This CDR3 contains 13 residues. In germline, CDR1 is MDHEN, CDR2 SYDVKM. The CDR3 bases are TGTGCCAGCAGCATTAACAGGGGTATGTGGCAGTACTTC. Its protein is CASSINRGMWQYF.

This clone was seen just once. V and J are TRBV6-2 or TRBV6-3 and TRBJ2-6; D is perhaps TRBD2 (7 bases). The CDR3 spans 16 residues. Germline V gene sequence: CDR1 MNHEY, CDR2 SVGEGT. V was pared by 5 bases and J by 1 base, with 12 bases between. In DNA, the CDR3 is TGTGCCAGCAGTAACCGGGGGGCGTCTGGGGCCAACGTCCTGACTTTC. As protein: CASSNRGASGANVLTF.

This clone appeared a single time. The chain carries TRBV27 and TRBJ2-5; TRBD1 agrees at 9 bases. The CDR3 has 14 residues. J lost 6 bases, V lost 5 bases, and 7 bases had no gene match. CDR1 is MNHEY and CDR2 is SMNVEV in the germline V gene (reference sequence). The CDR3 loop is CASSPGQGSQTQYF. DNA for the CDR3: TGTGCCAGCAGTCCTGGACAGGGGAGTCAGACCCAGTACTTC.

The V and J genes are TRBV7-2 and TRBJ2-1, with 10 bases fitting TRBD2. This CDR3 contains 18 residues. Germline V CDR1 and CDR2: SGHTA, FQGNSA. The junction had 14 bases not matched to a gene; V was cut back by 5 bases and J by 4 bases. The CDR3 here is CASSAHRTGTSEYNEQFF. DNA for the CDR3: TGTGCCAGCAGCGCACATAGGACCGGGACTAGCGAGTACAATGAGCAGTTCTTC. Full variable domain (rest looked up from reference TRBV7-2 and TRBJ2-1): GAGVSQSPSNKVTEKGKDVELRCDPISGHTALYWYRQSLGQGLEFLIYFQGNSAPDKSGLPSDRFSAERTGGSVSTLTIQRTQQEDSAVYLCASSAHRTGTSEYNEQFFGPGTRLTVL.

The chain is built from TRBV27 and TRBJ2-7; 12 bases match TRBD2. Trimming removed 10 bases from V and 1 base from J; junction bases left unmatched: 11. CDR1 MNHEY and CDR2 SMNVEV come from the germline V gene (reference sequence). This CDR3 region has 16 residues. The CDR3 nucleotides read TGTGCCACCAGACTAGCGGGAGTACAATCTTCCTACGAGCAGTACTTC. It encodes CATRLAGVQSSYEQYF.

This chain joins TRBV9 and TRBJ2-7, with 11 bases lining up with TRBD2. V dropped 0 bases and J dropped 6; count of bases not matched to a gene: 2. In germline, CDR1 is SGDLS, CDR2 YYNGEE. The CDR3 is 14 residues long. The DNA of the CDR3 is TGTGCCAGCAGCGTAGAACTAGCGGGAGCCGAGCAGTACTTC. Amino acid sequence: CASSVELAGAEQYF.

The J gene is TRBJ2-2, the V gene TRBV4-2; 7 positions match TRBD1. V lost 5 bases, J lost 2 bases, and 8 bases stayed unmatched. Per germline, CDR1 LGHNA and CDR2 YNFKEQ. The CDR3 is 16 residues long. CDR3 loop: CASSERGQRNTGELFF. In DNA, the CDR3 is TGTGCCAGCAGCGAGAGGGGGCAGAGAAACACCGGGGAGCTGTTTTTT.

The V gene is TRBV7-9, the J gene TRBJ2-3; no clear D. Germline assignment: CDR1 SEHNR and CDR2 FQNEAQ (reference sequence). V was trimmed by 5 bases and J by 6 bases, leaving 6 bases between them. CDR3 length equals 11 residues. CDR3 region: CASSLRDTQYF. CDR3 in DNA: TGTGCCAGCAGCCTCCGGGATACGCAGTATTTT.

The genes are TRBV6-5 and TRBJ2-5, with 9 bases matching TRBD1. Germline CDR1 MNHEY, CDR2 SVGAGI. V was clipped by 6 bases and J by 1 base; unmatched bases: 6. The CDR3 has 15 amino acids. The CDR3 protein is CASSHRDRVQETQYF. The CDR3 region has the DNA TGTGCCAGCAGCCACAGGGACAGGGTCCAAGAGACCCAGTACTTC.

The chain joins TRBV7-9 to TRBJ1-2; D call uncertain. Trimming stripped 6 bases from V and 4 bases from J, with 15 bases between. The CDR3 contains 14 residues. Germline lookup yields CDR1 SEHNR and CDR2 FQNEAQ (reference sequence). The CDR3 sequence is CASREGVGGYGYTF. The DNA for the CDR3 is TGTGCCAGCAGAGAGGGTGTAGGAGGCTATGGCTACACCTTC.